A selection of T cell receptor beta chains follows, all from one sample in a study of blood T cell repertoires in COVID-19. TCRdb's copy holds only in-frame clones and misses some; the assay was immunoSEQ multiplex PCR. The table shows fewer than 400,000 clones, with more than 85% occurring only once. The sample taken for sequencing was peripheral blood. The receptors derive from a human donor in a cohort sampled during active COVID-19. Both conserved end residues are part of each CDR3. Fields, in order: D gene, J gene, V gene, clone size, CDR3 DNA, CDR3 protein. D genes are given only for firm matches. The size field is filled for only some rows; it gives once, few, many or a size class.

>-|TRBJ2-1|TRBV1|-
TGCACCAGCAGCTCAAAAGGGAGCGGGGGCCAGTCTTACAATGAGCAGTTCTTC
CTSSSKGSGGQSYNEQFF
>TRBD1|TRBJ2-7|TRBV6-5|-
TGTGCCAGCAGTTACGACTTGACAGGGGCCTACGAGCAGTACTTC
CASSYDLTGAYEQYF
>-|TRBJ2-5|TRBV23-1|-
TGCGCCAGCAGTCACCCCCCGTGGGGGCTCCAAGAGACCCAGTACTTC
CASSHPPWGLQETQYF
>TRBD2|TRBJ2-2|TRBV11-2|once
TGTGCCAGCTCCGGACTAGCGGGAGGGAGTAACACCGGGGAGCTGTTTTTT
CASSGLAGGSNTGELFF
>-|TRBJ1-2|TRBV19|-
TGTGCCAGCTCCTCTAGCGTAGGCGATGGCTACACCTTC
CASSSSVGDGYTF
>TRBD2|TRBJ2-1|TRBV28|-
TGTGCCAGCAGTTTTGACCCGACTAGCGGGATTGGACGGGATGAGCAGTTCTTC
CASSFDPTSGIGRDEQFF
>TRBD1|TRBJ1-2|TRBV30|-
TGTGCCTGGCGTCTTAACAGGGGATCGGGCTACACCTTC
CAWRLNRGSGYTF
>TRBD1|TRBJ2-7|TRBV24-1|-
TGTGCCACCAGCCCCGGGACAGGGAGATCTTTC
CATSPGTGRSF
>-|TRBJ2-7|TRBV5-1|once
TGCGCCAGCAGCTCCCCAGGGGCCTACGAGCAGTACTTC
CASSSPGAYEQYF
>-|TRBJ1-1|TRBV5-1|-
TGCGCCAGCAGCTTGGGAGGTGGGCAGGGAGAAGCTTTCTTT
CASSLGGGQGEAFF
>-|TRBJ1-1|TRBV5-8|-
TGTGCCAGCAGCTTGACGGGGAACACTGAAGCTTTCTTT
CASSLTGNTEAFF
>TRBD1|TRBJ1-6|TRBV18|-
TGTGCCAGCTCACTAGACGGACAGGGGTCTTCACCCCTCCACTTT
CASSLDGQGSSPLHF
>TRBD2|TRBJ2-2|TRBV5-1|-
TGCGCCAGCCGGGAGGACACCGGGGAGCTGTTTTTT
CASREDTGELFF